This record looks at one T cell receptor beta chain sequence and its context. Assay used: immunoSEQ multiplex PCR; TCRdb lists only in-frame clones, some missing. This sample has about 100,000 clones, with approximately 89% found just once. CDR1 and CDR2 (germline): LNHDA, SQIVND (reference sequence). This CDR3 has 16 amino acids. Unmatched junction bases numbered 10, after V lost 5 bases and J lost 3 bases. The sample originates from a study of T cell responses to AZD1222 COVID-19 vaccine. The genes are TRBV19 and TRBJ2-7; 10 positions agree with TRBD2. The sequencing used peripheral blood, collected on day 0 of MenACWY control vaccination. The sequence was obtained from an adult in good health. The CDR3 region is CASSSSSGGTLYEQYF. The CDR3 DNA follows: TGTGCCAGTAGTTCCAGTAGCGGGGGGACTCTCTACGAGCAGTACTTC.